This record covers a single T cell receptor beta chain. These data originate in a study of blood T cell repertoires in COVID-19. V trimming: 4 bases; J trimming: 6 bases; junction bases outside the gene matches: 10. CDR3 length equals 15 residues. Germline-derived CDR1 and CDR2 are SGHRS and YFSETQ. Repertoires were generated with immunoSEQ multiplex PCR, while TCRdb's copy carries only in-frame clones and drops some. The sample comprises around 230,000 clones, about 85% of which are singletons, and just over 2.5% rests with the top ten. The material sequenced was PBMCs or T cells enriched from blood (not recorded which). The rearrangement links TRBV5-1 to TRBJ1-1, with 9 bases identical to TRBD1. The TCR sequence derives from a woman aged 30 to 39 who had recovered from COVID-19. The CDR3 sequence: CASSPGQGRVAEAFF. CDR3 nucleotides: TGCGCCAGCAGCCCAGGACAGGGGAGGGTGGCTGAAGCTTTCTTT. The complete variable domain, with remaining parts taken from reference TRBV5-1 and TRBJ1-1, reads KAGVTQTPRYLIKTRGQQVTLSCSPISGHRSVSWYQQTPGQGLQFLFEYFSETQRNKGNFPGRFSGRQFSNSRSEMNVSTLELGDSALYLCASSPGQGRVAEAFFGQGTRLTVV.